The subject of this entry is one T cell receptor beta chain. Its antigen is unknown. Trimming left V 6 bases short and J 4 bases short, with 18 bases between. Germline V CDR1 and CDR2: SQVTM, ANQGSEA. This CDR3 is built from 14 residues. Individual cDNA molecules received unique molecular identifiers during library preparation. TCRdb fed the 5' RACE reads into MiXCR, producing one record per CDR3 protein. The table lists 65,000 to 90,000 distinct CDR3 sequences, over 9% of them singletons. This record belongs to a study of early T cells in non-severe SARS-CoV-2 infection. Study at large: Sequenced bulk RNA came from whole blood that was unsorted, and chains were unpaired.

Study-level points and caveats: VDJdb matches were skewed toward anti-spike CD8 T cell responses.

The chain recombines TRBV29-1 with TRBJ2-5, with D hard to call. The sample was whole blood. This TCR derives from an adult who was a healthcare worker with PCR-confirmed SARS-CoV-2 infection or an uninfected control (not recorded which). The DNA of the CDR3 is TGCAGCGTCCACACGTTTGGTTTTAGAGAGACCCAGTACTTC. The encoded protein is CSVHTFGFRETQYF. The full variable domain, rest sourced from reference TRBV29-1 and TRBJ2-5, is SAVISQKPSRDICQRGTSLTIQCQVDSQVTMMFWYRQQPGQSLTLIATANQGSEATYESGFVIDKFPISRPNLTFSTLTVSNMSPEDSSIYLCSVHTFGFRETQYFGPGTRLLVL.